This record looks at one TCR beta chain sequence and its context. The CDR3 loop spans 12 amino acids. Trimming shortened V by 3 bases and J by 1 base, and 5 bases separated the two germline ends. From germline, CDR1 is SGHRS and CDR2 YFSETQ. This record comes from a study of blood T cell repertoires in COVID-19. Data came from immunoSEQ multiplex PCR; TCRdb stores just in-frame clones and leaves some out. In the table there are about 69,000 clones, about 90% of which are singletons. The receptor was isolated from a man aged 40-49 years with COVID-19, enrolled during active disease. This sequence joins TRBV5-1 and TRBJ2-7; D not certain. The sample comprised peripheral blood. CDR3 coding DNA: TGCGCCAGCAGCTCTAATTCCTACGAGCAGTACTTC. Translating gives CASSSNSYEQYF.